This T cell receptor beta chain is drawn from a study of cytotoxic CD8 clonotypes in ibrutinib-treated CLL. The wider study: Response samples were taken after a median roughly 13 months of treatment, range 6 to 36.

Turning to this clone: No antigen is known for it.

This table comes from immunoSEQ multiplex PCR, and its TCRdb copy is limited to in-frame clones, with some not included. The sample holds tens of thousands of clones, about two thirds seen once. This CDR3 is 15 amino acids long. Trimming shortened V by 4 bases and J by 2 bases, and 13 bases separated the two germline ends. Germline V lookup: CDR1 SGHRS, CDR2 YFSETQ. Study results and caveats: Baseline clonality was higher than in age-matched healthy donors and moved in step with circulating CD8+ T-cell counts. Collection times varied between progressing and sustained-remission patients.

Sequences were derived from PBMCs, sampled after 12 months of ibrutinib treatment. This clonotype originated in a human donor with chronic lymphocytic leukemia. The gene calls are TRBV5-1 and TRBJ2-1; possible D gene TRBD2, 6 bases. The CDR3 DNA reads TGCGCCAGCAGCCCGCTCACGGGGGCCTACAATGAGCAGTTCTTC. This encodes CASSPLTGAYNEQFF.